This T cell receptor beta chain was recovered during a study of T cell repertoires in cytomegalovirus infection. Study results and caveats: Using cumulative public TCR beta family frequency, the authors identified those who carried CMV together with the relevant HLA.

This clonotype occurred a few times. Its antigen is unknown. TCRdb passed the reads through MiXCR, listing each CDR3 protein once. In the table there are 900,000 to 950,000 distinct CDR3 sequences, 30% to 40% of which are singletons. The germline V gene encodes CDR1 MNHEY and CDR2 SMNVEV (reference sequence). The length of the CDR3 is 16 residues. J was trimmed by 3 bases and V by 8 bases; bases with no gene match: 13. The clonotype originates from a human donor in good health (CMV status not recorded). Some clones in this sample may be carry-over from other donors' samples. Sequences were derived from cultured CD8+ T cells from PBMCs, sampled from culture after CMV antigen stimulation. The chain links TRBV27 to TRBJ1-5; 7 nucleotides line up with TRBD1. The CDR3 loop reads CASSSDTGAINQPQHF. Here the CDR3 DNA reads TGTGCCAGCTCTTCCGATACAGGGGCGATCAATCAGCCCCAGCATTTT.